The clone carrying this T cell receptor (beta chain) was detected a few times. The antigen is undetermined. The germline gene is not matched at one end of the junction; a read error may be the cause. Libraries were made from TCR beta cDNA, and they carried unique molecular identifiers. TCRdb reanalysed the PCR reads using MiXCR and keeps one entry per CDR3 protein. The sample lists fewer than 900,000 distinct CDR3 sequences, around 46% occurring once. The data belong to a study of post-analysis software for immune sequencing data. General study findings and limits: Patients with multiple sclerosis recorded significantly lower normalized Chao1 diversity than controls, the study found. The five TRBV segments detected at higher frequency in patients than in controls included TRBV5-6, TRBV5-1 and TRBV20-1. The authors found that F measure strongly co-clustered same-batch samples.

Germline CDR1 reads PRHDT; CDR2 reads FYEKMQ (reference sequence). The CDR3 is 13 residues long. The V and J genes are TRBV13 and TRBJ2-1; tentative D call: TRBD2 (5 bases). This TCR was sampled from a girl between 10 and 17 years old with multiple sclerosis. Source material: blood. The CDR3 spells CASSLDSFNEQFF. The CDR3 DNA follows: TGTGCCAGCAGTTTGGACTCCTTCAATGAGCAGTTCTTC.